This T cell receptor (beta chain) was sequenced in a study of CD8+ T cells in alopecia areata. Concerning this clone: Its antigen is unidentified. This specimen includes other DNA sequences encoding the same CDR3.

CDR3 length: 13 amino acids. V shed 1 base and J shed 3 bases, with 7 bases lying between them. Germline CDR1 reads SGHVS; CDR2 reads FNYEAQ. Documented treatment: oral pan-JAK inhibitor, 5-10 mg twice daily. From PBMCs, CD4+ and CD8+ T cells were sorted. Findings and caveats of the study: Mouse data revealed clearer TCR sharing than patient data did, a gap possibly tied to HLA.

cDNA serving as the sequencing template came from extracted, reverse transcribed RNA. Some clones are missing from TCRdb's copy, which holds only in-frame ones; the method was immunoSEQ multiplex PCR. The sample has roughly 110,000 clones; around 84% are singletons. The genes are TRBV7-6 and TRBJ2-7, with a tentative D call TRBD1 (5 bases). This TCR derives from a human donor with alopecia areata. Sequenced here: CD8+ T cells sorted from blood, sampled at week 24, from a patient treated with tofacitinib. The CDR3 coding sequence is TGTGCCAGCAGCTTAGGACAGAACTACGAGCAGTACTTC. It yields the protein CASSLGQNYEQYF.